The rows below give T cell receptor beta chains drawn from one sample of a study of blood T cell repertoires in COVID-19. TCRdb's table, derived via immunoSEQ multiplex PCR, lists solely in-frame clones and lacks some. Counted here are fewer than 250,000 clones, 80% to 90% occurring once; the ten biggest clones make up 2.5% to 3%. The sequenced sample consisted of peripheral blood. The receptors here all came from a woman in her forties with active or convalescent COVID-19. Both conserved end residues are part of each CDR3. The order of the fields is V gene, clone size, D gene, J gene, CDR3 DNA, CDR3 protein. The D gene is left open where the match is weak. Clone size is given for some rows only: seen once, a few or many times, or a class if the clone is expanded.

TRBV7-2,NA,NA,TRBJ2-7,TGTGCCAGCAGCTTGCGATCCTACGAGCAGTACTTC,CASSLRSYEQYF
TRBV18,NA,NA,TRBJ2-7,TGTGCCAGCTCAGGATCGGGACTGACCTACGAGCAGTACTTC,CASSGSGLTYEQYF
TRBV7-2,few,TRBD2,TRBJ2-2,TGTGCCAGCAGCATGACTAGCGGGGGATTAACCGGGGAGCTGTTTTTT,CASSMTSGGLTGELFF
TRBV19,once,NA,TRBJ2-7,TGTGCCAGTAGTCCCCGGATAGGGAGAAGTGACGAGCAGTACTTC,CASSPRIGRSDEQYF
TRBV15,NA,NA,TRBJ1-2,TGTGCCACCAGCAGAGCGAGAGAAGACTATGGCTACACCTTC,CATSRAREDYGYTF
TRBV25-1,NA,TRBD1,TRBJ2-1,TGTGCCAGCAGTGAATTGTCCACAGGGGATAGTGAGCAGTTCTTC,CASSELSTGDSEQFF
TRBV6-4,NA,TRBD2,TRBJ2-3,TGTGCCAGCAGTGACCTAGCGGGAGGGCCGGATACGCAGTATTTT,CASSDLAGGPDTQYF
TRBV2,NA,NA,TRBJ1-2,TGTGCCAGCACGGGGCCAAGGGGGGAGGGTGGCTACACCTTC,CASTGPRGEGGYTF
TRBV27,NA,TRBD2,TRBJ2-1,TGTGCCAGCAGACTAGCGGGGGGCAGCTCCTACAATGAGCAGTTCTTC,CASRLAGGSSYNEQFF
TRBV5-5,NA,NA,TRBJ2-3,TGTGCCAGCAGTAGAGGGGGGGAGGCTAGCACAGATACGCAGTATTTT,CASSRGGEASTDTQYF
TRBV7-2,NA,TRBD1,TRBJ2-7,TGTGCCAGCAGCGGGGGAGGGACAGGGTCTTACGAGCAGTACTTC,CASSGGGTGSYEQYF
TRBV3-1/TRBV3-2,NA,NA,TRBJ2-3,TGTGCCAGCAGCCACATGAAAGCATCCACGCAGTATTTT,CASSHMKASTQYF
TRBV24-1,NA,TRBD2,TRBJ2-5,TGTGCCACCAGTGATTTGTACGCTCTAGCGGGAGGTGGAGAGACCCAGTACTTC,CATSDLYALAGGGETQYF
TRBV3-1/TRBV3-2,NA,NA,TRBJ1-2,TGTGCCAGCAGCCAAGGTAGTCATACCAACTATGGCTACACCTTC,CASSQGSHTNYGYTF
TRBV5-1,NA,NA,TRBJ2-6,TGCGCCAGCAGCCCTAGTCCTACAGGGCCGAGCTCTGGGGCCAACGTCCTGACTTTC,CASSPSPTGPSSGANVLTF
TRBV7-9,NA,TRBD1,TRBJ1-5,TGTGCCAGCAGCTTAGCGGGGACAGGGGAGGTTCAGCCCCAGCATTTT,CASSLAGTGEVQPQHF
TRBV5-6,NA,TRBD1,TRBJ1-2,TGTGCCAGCAGCTTGGGACAGGGACTGGGGAATGGCTACACCTTC,CASSLGQGLGNGYTF
TRBV7-2,NA,TRBD1,TRBJ2-7,TGTGCCAGCAGCTTAGCGGGACAGGGCGGGGACTACGAGCAGTACTTC,CASSLAGQGGDYEQYF
TRBV27,NA,NA,TRBJ1-1,TGTGCCAGCAGGTCTCGGGGGACGGTGCCTGAAGCTTTCTTT,CASRSRGTVPEAFF
TRBV30,NA,NA,TRBJ1-1,TGTGCCTGGAGTGAGCGGGGTCGAGCTTTCTTT,CAWSERGRAFF
TRBV29-1,NA,TRBD1,TRBJ1-4,TGCAGCGTGAGGGGGACAGGGGGTGAAAAACTGTTTTTT,CSVRGTGGEKLFF
TRBV9,NA,NA,TRBJ1-2,TGTGCCAGCAGCGTAGAGGTCAGGGCGGATAGAGGCTACACCTTC,CASSVEVRADRGYTF
TRBV5-4,NA,TRBD2,TRBJ2-7,TGTGCCAGCAGCTCGGAAACTCCGGGACTAGCGGCTTACGAGCAGTACTTC,CASSSETPGLAAYEQYF
TRBV5-6,NA,NA,TRBJ2-7,TGTGCCAGCAGCCGTGATTACGGTCGGGACGAGCAGTACTTC,CASSRDYGRDEQYF
TRBV6-4,NA,NA,TRBJ1-5,TGTGCCAGCCTGGCGGGGGCCGAACCATTTTGCAATCAGCCCCAGCATTTT,CASLAGAEPFCNQPQHF
TRBV18,NA,TRBD1,TRBJ1-1,TGTGCCAGCTCACCACTGAGACAGGGTCGGGACACTGAAGCTTTCTTT,CASSPLRQGRDTEAFF
TRBV6-5,NA,NA,TRBJ1-4,TGTGCCAGCGGCACGGCGCAGGTCCATGAAAAACTGTTTTTT,CASGTAQVHEKLFF
TRBV6-5,NA,TRBD1,TRBJ1-4,TGTGCCAGCAGCTCGAAGGGACAGTTTAATGAAAAACTGTTTTTT,CASSSKGQFNEKLFF
TRBV4-1,NA,NA,TRBJ1-1,TGCGCCAGCAGCCAACGGTGGGGGGTCCCTGAAGCTTTCTTT,CASSQRWGVPEAFF
TRBV28,NA,TRBD1,TRBJ1-5,TGTGCCAGCAGGCAAACGGACAGGGTTCGACAGCCCCAGCATTTT,CASRQTDRVRQPQHF
TRBV18,NA,TRBD1,TRBJ1-2,TGTGCCAGCTCACCCGACCGACAGGGTTATGGCTACACCTTC,CASSPDRQGYGYTF
TRBV4-1,NA,NA,TRBJ1-6,TGCGCCAGCAGCCAGTTGGGAGTTGATAATTCACCCCTCCACTTT,CASSQLGVDNSPLHF
TRBV7-9,NA,NA,TRBJ1-2,TGTGCCAGCAGCTTGGAAAACAGGGACGGCTACACCTTC,CASSLENRDGYTF
TRBV19,once,NA,TRBJ1-4,TGTGCCAGTGAGCCTCAGGGGAAAAGGAGCATTAATGAAAAACTGTTTTTT,CASEPQGKRSINEKLFF
TRBV24-1,NA,TRBD1,TRBJ1-1,TGTGCCACCAGACCCGGGACAGGGGCTTCTAACACTGAAGCTTTCTTT,CATRPGTGASNTEAFF
TRBV24-1,NA,TRBD1,TRBJ2-3,TGTGCCACCAGTGACCAAGGGACAGGGGCCCGGGATACGCAGTATTTT,CATSDQGTGARDTQYF
TRBV7-2,few,NA,TRBJ1-5,TGTGCCAGCAGCCCTGAGTCGACTTACGGCAATCAGCCCCAGCATTTT,CASSPESTYGNQPQHF
TRBV6-2/TRBV6-3,NA,NA,TRBJ1-3,TGTGCCAGCAGTTACACTCGCTCTGGAAACACCATATATTTT,CASSYTRSGNTIYF
TRBV11-3,NA,TRBD1,TRBJ1-2,TGTGCCAGCAGCTGGACAGGGGGCGTCTATGGCTACACCTTC,CASSWTGGVYGYTF
TRBV5-1,NA,NA,TRBJ1-2,TGCGCCAGCAGCTTGGCCGGGGGGGAAACTAGCGGCTACACCTTC,CASSLAGGETSGYTF
TRBV28,NA,TRBD1,TRBJ2-7,TGTGCCAGCAGTCCACAGGGGGCGTTTAGGTACGAGCAGTACTTC,CASSPQGAFRYEQYF
TRBV5-1,NA,TRBD1,TRBJ1-1,TGCGCCAGCAGCTCCAGAGTTGAGGACAGGCTTTCTGAAGCTTTCTTT,CASSSRVEDRLSEAFF
TRBV24-1,few,TRBD1,TRBJ2-5,TGTGCCACCAGTGATTTCGACAGGGGGCAAGAGACCCAGTACTTC,CATSDFDRGQETQYF
TRBV24-1,NA,NA,TRBJ1-2,TGTGCCACCAGTGACCCCGGTACGAACTATGGCTACACCTTC,CATSDPGTNYGYTF
TRBV7-2,NA,TRBD1,TRBJ1-5,TGTGCCAGCAGCATATACGGACAGGGGAATCAGCCCCAGCATTTT,CASSIYGQGNQPQHF
TRBV2,NA,TRBD1,TRBJ2-3,TGTGCCAGCAGGGCCGGACAGGGACCCACAGATACGCAGTATTTT,CASRAGQGPTDTQYF
TRBV6-2/TRBV6-3,NA,TRBD2,TRBJ2-3,TGTGCCAGCAGTCTACGGGGGGGCACAGATACGCAGTATTTT,CASSLRGGTDTQYF
TRBV6-2/TRBV6-3,NA,TRBD1,TRBJ1-5,TGTGCCAGCAGTTCGGACCGGGGGACAGGGGCCAATCAGCCCCAGCATTTT,CASSSDRGTGANQPQHF